This T cell receptor beta chain was found in a study of neurological immune-mediated disorders. Study conclusions and caveats: Patients with HTLV-1-associated myelopathy had the highest level of TCR clonal expansion, whereas patients with multiple sclerosis had the lowest level, falling beneath the level found in healthy controls.

The sample holds many counts of this clonotype. Its antigen remains unidentified. The CDR3 totals 16 residues. The V end was cut by 6 bases, the J end by 0 bases, with 18 bases between. The germline V gene has CDR1 DFQATT and CDR2 SNEGSKA (reference sequence). Using its own MiXCR run on the 5' RACE reads, TCRdb lists one record per CDR3 protein. The table lists tens of thousands of distinct CDR3 sequences, under 13% of them singletons. The V gene is TRBV20-1, the J gene TRBJ2-1; D is perhaps TRBD2 (6 bases). Sequences were obtained from PBMCs. The receptor comes from a woman aged 25 to 39 with HTLV-1-associated myelopathy (HAM/TSP). The CDR3 DNA reads as TGCAGTGCCGAGGGAGGCGGCCCGATCTCCTACAATGAGCAGTTCTTC. Protein product: CSAEGGGPISYNEQFF.